Sequencing of this T cell receptor beta chain was carried out in a study of T cell changes during pregnancy in multiple sclerosis. Trimming removed 2 bases at V and 7 bases at J, with 11 bases between. The CDR3 is 13 residues long. Germline V gene lookup returns CDR1 MNHEY and CDR2 SVGAGI. Assay used: immunoSEQ multiplex PCR; TCRdb lists only in-frame clones, some missing. Altogether approximately 34,000 clones are present, roughly nine tenths being singletons, with the ten largest covering under 15%. The chain links TRBV6-5 to TRBJ1-2, with a weak D call TRBD1 (6 bases). The receptor was isolated from a female donor with multiple sclerosis, enrolled in a pregnancy study. The specimen was CD8+ T cells from peripheral blood mononuclear cells, collected in the first trimester of pregnancy. The CDR3 coding sequence is TGTGCCAGCAGTTACACAGGGAGTGTTGGCTACACCTTC. Its protein is CASSYTGSVGYTF.